These 21 T cell receptor beta chains originate from one sample sequenced in a study of Ad26.COV2.S vaccination and SARS-CoV-2 variants. Profiling relied on immunoSEQ multiplex PCR, and the TCRdb table lists in-frame clones only, not all of them. Seen here are a few hundred thousand clones, around 87% observed once, and the top ten hold under 4%. The sample's treatment: 15 to 20 received Ad26.COV2.S at low or high dose, single or two shots; 5 received placebo; per-sample allocation not given. Following the first vaccine or placebo injection, samples were taken on day 63. Sequences were derived from peripheral blood, sampled in a trial of Ad26.COV2.S vaccine versus placebo. The source of these receptors is a person between 18 and 65 years old who received the Ad26.COV2.S COVID-19 vaccine or a placebo.

This chain uses TRBV5-1 with TRBJ2-3; 8 positions agree with TRBD2. From germline, CDR1 is SGHRS and CDR2 YFSETQ. V was pared by 4 bases and J by 0 bases, with 7 bases of the junction left unmatched. The CDR3 has 16 residues. The CDR3 bases are TGCGCCAGCAGCCCCGGAGTAGCGGGAAGCACAGATACGCAGTATTTT. Translated, it gives CASSPGVAGSTDTQYF.

This clone showed up just once. The chain is built from TRBV3-1 (or the pseudogene TRBV3-2) and TRBJ2-1, with D maybe TRBD2 (6 bases). The V and J ends lost 0 bases and 8 bases respectively, with 17 bases between them. The germline CDR1 and CDR2 sequences are LGHDT and YNNKEL (reference sequence). This CDR3 has 16 residues. The CDR3, as DNA: TGTGCCAGCAGCCAAGATCTTTCCGGGGGTGGGGATGAGCAGTTCTTC. This codes for CASSQDLSGGGDEQFF.

The rearrangement uses TRBV6-4 and TRBJ1-5, with no clear D. CDR1 is MRHNA, CDR2 SNTAGT, per germline. CDR3 length equals 17 residues. Trimming took off 1 base at V and 0 bases at J, with 13 bases between the two ends. The CDR3 loop is CASSDFLTRFSNQPQHF. Written as DNA, the CDR3 is TGTGCCAGCAGTGACTTTCTGACCCGGTTTAGCAATCAGCCCCAGCATTTT.

The genes are TRBV7-9 and TRBJ1-1; 11 nucleotides line up with TRBD1. J lost 8 bases, V lost 2 bases, and 16 bases had no gene match. From germline, CDR1 is SEHNR and CDR2 FQNEAQ (reference sequence). CDR3 size: 18 residues. The CDR3: CASSLYGQGAKVSREAFF. For the CDR3, the DNA is TGTGCCAGCAGCTTATACGGACAGGGGGCGAAGGTTTCCCGGGAAGCTTTCTTT.

The rearrangement uses TRBV6-5 and TRBJ1-2; D might be TRBD1 (5 bases). Germline V gene data show CDR1 as MNHEY and CDR2 as SVGAGI. The V gene lost 0 bases and the J gene lost 7 bases, with 15 bases spanning the gap. CDR3 length: 15 residues. The DNA of the CDR3 is TGTGCCAGCAGTTACTCGCCACAAGGGGCCACTGGCTACACCTTC. It is translated as CASSYSPQGATGYTF.

This clone was picked up a small number of times. The V call is TRBV7-2, the J call TRBJ1-2, with D uncertain. This CDR3 has 13 residues. V lost 1 base and J lost 8, with 11 bases in between. Per germline, CDR1 SGHTA and CDR2 FQGNSA. In DNA form, the CDR3 reads TGTGCCAGCAGCTTAGTACAAGACGGGGGCTACACCTTC. It specifies CASSLVQDGGYTF.

The chain employs TRBV11-2 and TRBJ1-2; a possible D gene is TRBD1 (5 bases). CDR3 length: 15 residues. V lost 4 bases to trimming and J lost 3 bases, with 15 bases between them. CDR1 and CDR2 from the germline V gene are SGHAT and FQNNGV. The CDR3 DNA sequence: TGTGCCAGCAGCTCTTGGGGCAGGTTGGACTATGGCTACACCTTC. Residues: CASSSWGRLDYGYTF.

The chain employs TRBV21-1 and TRBJ1-5; the table's D call, TRBD1, was not checked against the DNA. TRBV21-1 is a recognized pseudogene. This CDR3 contains 18 residues. Here the CDR3 DNA reads TGTGCCAGCAGCAAAAAGGGGGCGCGGAAGCCTAGCAATCAGCCCCAGCATTTT. Translation gives CASSKKGARKPSNQPQHF.

Of note for this clone: At the DNA level, this CDR3 is encoded by other sequences in the same sample as well. V usage is TRBV18 and J usage is TRBJ2-5; 8 bases map to TRBD1. With V trimmed by 3 bases and J by 5 bases, 5 bases remained unmatched. This CDR3 comprises 14 residues. CDR1 is KGHSH and CDR2 is LQKENI in the germline V gene. For the CDR3, the DNA is TGTGCCAGCTCACCTAGGACAGGGAGCGAGACCCAGTACTTC. Translation gives CASSPRTGSETQYF. Full variable domain (remainder filled in from reference TRBV18 and TRBJ2-5): NAGVMQNPRHLVRRRGQEARLRCSPMKGHSHVYWYRQLPEEGLKFMVYLQKENIIDESGMPKERFSAEFPKEGPSILRIQQVVRGDSAAYFCASSPRTGSETQYFGPGTRLLVL.

The rearrangement joins TRBV7-2 to TRBJ2-3; D perhaps matches TRBD2 (5 bases). Germline-derived CDR1 and CDR2 are SGHTA and FQGNSA. Between the trimmed V and J ends, which lost 4 bases and 0 bases, there was a span of 11 bases. There are 15 residues in the CDR3. CDR3 in amino acids: CASSSPRGSTDTQYF. CDR3 DNA sequence: TGTGCCAGCAGCTCTCCCCGGGGAAGCACAGATACGCAGTATTTT.

The chain combines TRBV3-1 (or the pseudogene TRBV3-2) with TRBJ2-2; 13 bases match TRBD2. This CDR3 contains 17 residues. Per germline, CDR1 LGHDT and CDR2 YNNKEL (reference sequence). The V and J ends lost 6 bases and 7 bases, in that order; junction bases with no gene match: 11. As DNA, the CDR3 is TGTGCCAGCAGAGGGCGGGGGACTAGCGGGACCGGCGGGGAGCTGTTTTTT. Translation gives CASRGRGTSGTGGELFF.

This chain connects TRBV9 to TRBJ2-1; possible D gene TRBD1, 6 bases. Trimming removed 0 bases at V and 3 bases at J, with 10 bases between. The CDR3 is made up of 15 amino acids. The germline V gene has CDR1 SGDLS and CDR2 YYNGEE. The CDR3, as DNA: TGTGCCAGCAGCGTAGCAGGGGCGATCTACAATGAGCAGTTCTTC. Translating it yields CASSVAGAIYNEQFF.

The chain links TRBV5-6 to TRBJ2-7; D uncertain. From germline, CDR1 is SGHDT and CDR2 YYEEEE. V lost 1 base and J lost 5, with 4 bases in between. The CDR3 is 11 amino acids. The CDR3 reads CASSLNHEQYF. The CDR3 coding sequence is TGTGCCAGCAGCTTGAACCACGAGCAGTACTTC. The full variable domain, with the rest looked up from reference TRBV5-6 and TRBJ2-7, is DAGVTQSPTHLIKTRGQQVTLRCSPKSGHDTVSWYQQALGQGPQFIFQYYEEEERQRGNFPDRFSGHQFPNYSSELNVNALLLGDSALYLCASSLNHEQYFGPGTRLTVT.

The V gene is TRBV7-2, the J gene TRBJ1-1; D unresolved. V was cut by 6 bases and J by 6 bases, with 14 bases left in between. The CDR3 length is 13 residues. CDR1 is SGHTA, CDR2 FQGNSA, per germline. The chain's CDR3 is CASSQNQVSEAFF. CDR3 in DNA: TGTGCCAGCAGTCAAAATCAGGTCTCTGAAGCTTTCTTT.

The chain employs TRBV30 and TRBJ1-2, with a tentative D call TRBD1 (6 bases). CDR1 is GTSNPN, CDR2 SVGIG, per germline (reference sequence). The CDR3 is 14 amino acids. Deletions cut 3 bases from V and 8 bases from J, with 19 bases between. The CDR3 spells CAWREAGGVYGYTF. In DNA, the CDR3 is TGTGCCTGGAGGGAGGCGGGGGGCGTCTACGGCTACACCTTC.

This rearrangement joins TRBV19 to TRBJ2-7; 7 positions agree with TRBD1. The CDR3 runs 12 residues. CDR1 and CDR2 from the germline V gene are LNHDA and SQIVND (reference sequence). The J segment lost 6 bases and the V segment lost 6 bases, leaving 5 bases of the junction unmatched. CDR3 nucleotide sequence: TGTGCCAGTAGCCAGACAGGGTTCGAGCAGTACTTC. Protein sequence: CASSQTGFEQYF.

CDR3 in DNA: TGTGCCAGCAGCGTAGGGACCGGCAATTCACCCCTCCACTTT. It translates to CASSVGTGNSPLHF. The V and J genes are TRBV9 and TRBJ1-6; no reliable D call. From germline, CDR1 is SGDLS and CDR2 YYNGEE. V was clipped by 0 bases and J by 7 bases, with 8 bases between them. The CDR3 extends over 14 amino acids.

V gene TRBV5-1 combines with J gene TRBJ2-7; D perhaps matches TRBD2 (6 bases). Trimming cost V 4 bases and J 5 bases, with 13 bases left between them. This CDR3 comprises 13 residues. Germline V gene sequence: CDR1 SGHRS, CDR2 YFSETQ. The CDR3 sequence: CASSPWGVHEQYF. The CDR3 nucleotides read TGCGCCAGCAGCCCATGGGGGGTCCACGAGCAGTACTTC.

This chain links TRBV2 with TRBJ2-7; 13 positions agree with TRBD2. The CDR3 contains 14 residues. Germline CDR1 is SNHLY and CDR2 is FYNNEI. Trimming cost V 6 bases and J 9 bases; bases outside gene matches: 8. The chain's CDR3 is CASRGTSGRAGQYF. In DNA, the CDR3 is TGTGCCAGCAGAGGTACTAGCGGGAGGGCCGGGCAGTACTTC.

The chain is built from TRBV3-1 (or the pseudogene TRBV3-2) and TRBJ2-1; 9 bases map to TRBD2. CDR3 size: 16 residues. The V segment lost 1 base and the J segment 5 bases; nucleotides outside the gene matches: 6. Per germline, CDR1 LGHDT and CDR2 YNNKEL (reference sequence). The CDR3 sequence is CASSQVSGRSHNEQFF. The DNA for the CDR3 is TGTGCCAGCAGCCAAGTGAGCGGGAGGAGTCACAATGAGCAGTTCTTC.

The chain recombines TRBV30 with TRBJ2-2; a weak D match, TRBD1 (6 bases). The CDR3 runs 14 residues. Germline V gene data show CDR1 as GTSNPN and CDR2 as SVGIG (reference sequence). V lost 0 bases and J lost 5, with 10 bases in between. In DNA form, the CDR3 reads TGTGCCTGGAGTGTACGTGGACAGACCGGGGAGCTGTTTTTT. This translates into CAWSVRGQTGELFF.